The entry below gives a single T cell receptor (beta chain) sequence along with its context. Antigen specificity is unknown. The CDR3 consists of 13 residues. The ends lost 3 bases at V and 5 bases at J; junction bases unmatched: 3. Germline V gene data show CDR1 as SGHRS and CDR2 as YFSETQ. The entry originates in a study of CD8 T cells in ankylosing spondylitis. Study outcomes and limitations: As for the disease-linked clones, they showed a CD8+ phenotype and occurred at relatively low frequencies in peripheral blood. Seven to nine highly homologous variants made up a TCR beta motif, and this motif appeared characteristic of ankylosing spondylitis blood. Reportedly, disease-linked clones are significantly enriched in ankylosing spondylitis patients' matched synovial fluid. Before this, some motif variants had been reported in reactive arthritis synovial fluid and blood.

TCRdb called the 5' RACE reads again in MiXCR, with one record for every CDR3 protein. The sample includes about 400,000 distinct CDR3 sequences, under 25% of them seen just once. Sequencing was carried out using blood, either unsorted or a sorted T cell fraction (not recorded which). The origin of this receptor is a male donor with ankylosing spondylitis. The chain joins TRBV5-1 to TRBJ2-3; TRBD2 matches at 7 bases. DNA of the CDR3: TGCGCCAGCAGCTCCCCGGGGGGAGATACGCAGTATTTT. This codes for CASSSPGGDTQYF.